This entry lists 29 T cell receptor beta chains sequenced from one sample in a study of shared clonotypes between healthy human individuals (TCRdb year 2020). Library preparation used the immunoSEQ multiplex PCR assay. TCRdb stores this immuneACCESS table with in-frame sequences only. Part of the clones is absent; in the studies checked, under half of the shortfall reflects unresolved V genes, and no reason is known for the rest. Across this sample there are 2,100,000 or so clones, with approximately 94% seen only once. More than 0.1% of the sample rests with the top ten. Sample: naive CD4+ T cells sorted from blood. Per the publication, the cell subset or site label means: CD45RA+ positively selected. These receptors all come from a man aged 18 to 29 in good health.

V is TRBV5-1 and J is TRBJ2-3; D is unresolved. The CDR3 length is 15 residues. Trimming left V 1 base short and J 1 base short, with 10 bases between. CDR1 is SGHRS, CDR2 YFSETQ, per germline. The DNA for the CDR3 is TGCGCCAGCAGCTTGAGGCAGTGGGGCACAGATACGCAGTATTTT. Its translation: CASSLRQWGTDTQYF.

V usage is TRBV5-6 and J usage is TRBJ1-1; 12 bases match TRBD1. V lost 9 bases to trimming and J lost 4 bases; unmatched junction nucleotides: 13. The germline gives CDR1 SGHDT, CDR2 YYEEEE. The CDR3 has 16 amino acids. CDR3 DNA: TGTGCCACCGGAATGGGGACAGGGGGCTATGGCACTGAAGCTTTCTTT. Encoded protein: CATGMGTGGYGTEAFF.

The CDR3 nucleotides read TGTGCCAGTAGAAATCCTGGGGCCAACGTCCTGACTTTC. This gives the protein CASRNPGANVLTF. The V gene is TRBV19, the J gene TRBJ2-6; the D is unclear. Germline V lookup: CDR1 LNHDA, CDR2 SQIVND (reference sequence). With 6 bases removed from V and 2 bases from J, the gap between germline ends came to 5 bases. The CDR3 is made up of 13 amino acids.

V usage is TRBV28 and J usage is TRBJ1-1, with TRBD1 identical over 7 bases. V gave up 6 bases and J gave up 7 bases; unmatched junction bases: 8. This CDR3 is built from 13 residues. Germline lookup yields CDR1 MDHEN and CDR2 SYDVKM. This chain's CDR3 is CASRPGDSFEAFF. CDR3 DNA sequence: TGTGCCAGCAGACCTGGGGACAGCTTTGAAGCTTTCTTT.

The chain joins TRBV7-9 to TRBJ2-7; D unresolved. The CDR3 sequence is 13 residues long. V shed 0 bases and J shed 4 bases, with 7 bases lying between them. Germline-derived CDR1 and CDR2 are SEHNR and FQNEAQ (reference sequence). The CDR3 spells CASSLAGQYEQYF. In DNA, the CDR3 is TGTGCCAGCAGCTTAGCAGGGCAGTACGAGCAGTACTTC.

Remarks on this clone: The same CDR3 also results from other DNA sequences found in this sample. The chain combines TRBV5-1 with TRBJ1-5, with TRBD1 as a possible D gene (5 bases). Germline V gives CDR1 SGHRS, CDR2 YFSETQ. This CDR3 is 15 amino acids long. Trimming cost V 0 bases and J 2 bases, with 9 bases left between them. This CDR3 reads CASSLAGRGNQPQHF. The CDR3 nucleotides are TGCGCCAGCAGCTTGGCCGGCAGGGGCAATCAGCCCCAGCATTTT.

This sequence joins TRBV11-2 and TRBJ2-7; TRBD2 aligns across 7 bases. Germline V CDR1 and CDR2: SGHAT, FQNNGV. The ends lost 2 bases at V and 4 bases at J; junction bases unmatched: 5. The CDR3 extends over 14 amino acids. This CDR3 is CASSLLPAGYEQYF. CDR3 DNA: TGTGCCAGCAGCTTACTTCCAGCGGGGTACGAGCAGTACTTC.

The chain uses TRBV9 and TRBJ2-7; 7 bases line up with TRBD1. The V segment lost 4 bases and the J segment 2 bases; nucleotides outside the gene matches: 6. The CDR3 has 14 amino acids. CDR1 is SGDLS, CDR2 YYNGEE, per germline. The CDR3 reads CASSPQGQTYEQYF. In DNA form, the CDR3 reads TGTGCCAGCAGCCCTCAGGGACAGACCTACGAGCAGTACTTC. The whole variable domain, remainder taken from reference TRBV9 and TRBJ2-7, is DSGVTQTPKHLITATGQRVTLRCSPRSGDLSVYWYQQSLDQGLQFLIQYYNGEERAKGNILERFSAQQFPDLHSELNLSSLELGDSALYFCASSPQGQTYEQYFGPGTRLTVT.

This clone was found once. The rearrangement uses TRBV29-1 and TRBJ2-7, with TRBD1 matching 7 bases. The CDR3 extends over 15 amino acids. Germline trimming cut 6 bases from V and 3 bases from J; bases unmatched to any gene: 14. CDR1 is SQVTM, CDR2 ANQGSEA, per germline. The CDR3 sequence: CSVRKGAQTDYEQYF. The CDR3 coding sequence is TGCAGCGTCCGAAAGGGGGCGCAGACTGACTACGAGCAGTACTTC.

The CDR3 is CASSYNGHSTNEKLFF. The DNA for the CDR3 is TGCGCCAGCAGCTATAACGGACATTCGACTAATGAAAAACTGTTTTTT. The chain employs TRBV5-1 and TRBJ1-4; D possibly corresponds to TRBD1 (5 bases). V was cut by 3 bases and J by 2 bases, with 14 bases left in between. The CDR3 is 16 amino acids. CDR1 is SGHRS and CDR2 is YFSETQ in the germline V gene. Filled out from reference TRBV5-1 and TRBJ1-4, the complete variable domain reads KAGVTQTPRYLIKTRGQQVTLSCSPISGHRSVSWYQQTPGQGLQFLFEYFSETQRNKGNFPGRFSGRQFSNSRSEMNVSTLELGDSALYLCASSYNGHSTNEKLFFGSGTQLSVL.

This clone has just one count. The chain is built from TRBV15 and TRBJ2-1; D gene uncertain. Trimming shortened V by 0 bases and J by 1 base, and 7 bases separated the two germline ends. CDR1 LNHNV and CDR2 YYDKDF come from the germline V gene (reference sequence). This CDR3 has 15 residues. The CDR3 DNA reads TGTGCCACCAGCAGAGAGCCGGAATCCTACAATGAGCAGTTCTTC. Translation: CATSREPESYNEQFF.

The J gene is TRBJ1-1, the V gene TRBV5-1; 7 bases are shared with TRBD1. V shed 0 bases and J 6 bases; nucleotides not matched to a gene: 14. This CDR3 has 17 amino acids. Germline CDR1 reads SGHRS; CDR2 reads YFSETQ. CDR3 bases: TGCGCCAGCAGCTTGGCCCCCGGTTCAGGGGGAGCCTCTGAAGCTTTCTTT. It translates to CASSLAPGSGGASEAFF.

This CDR3 is CASSASGGALNEQFF. DNA for the CDR3: TGTGCCAGCAGCGCTAGCGGGGGGGCTCTAAATGAGCAGTTCTTC. The V and J genes are TRBV7-2 and TRBJ2-1; 12 bases line up with TRBD2. CDR1 and CDR2 (germline): SGHTA, FQGNSA. The CDR3 sequence is 15 residues long. Germline trimming cut 5 bases from V and 7 bases from J; bases unmatched to any gene: 6.

This chain links TRBV5-1 with TRBJ1-2, with D possibly matching TRBD1 (5 bases). Germline V gene sequence: CDR1 SGHRS, CDR2 YFSETQ. This CDR3 contains 18 residues. The V and J ends lost 2 bases and 4 bases respectively, with 24 bases between them. The CDR3 nucleotides read TGCGCCAGCAGCTTTGGAGGTCCCTTTTCCGGGCAGGGCTATGGCTACACCTTC. Its protein product is CASSFGGPFSGQGYGYTF. Supplemented by reference TRBV5-1 and TRBJ1-2, the full variable domain reads KAGVTQTPRYLIKTRGQQVTLSCSPISGHRSVSWYQQTPGQGLQFLFEYFSETQRNKGNFPGRFSGRQFSNSRSEMNVSTLELGDSALYLCASSFGGPFSGQGYGYTFGSGTRLTVV.

CDR3 nucleotides: TGTGCCAGCAGCCCGAAGGCCGGGGGCACAGATACGCAGTATTTT. It specifies CASSPKAGGTDTQYF. The chain joins TRBV7-3 to TRBJ2-3; TRBD2 might be the D (5 bases). Trimming shortened V by 5 bases and J by 1 base, and 13 bases separated the two germline ends. This CDR3 has 15 amino acids. Germline CDR1 reads SGHTA; CDR2 reads FQGTGA.

This chain joins TRBV11-2 and TRBJ2-2; D is undetermined. V shed 1 base and J shed 3 bases, with 12 bases lying between them. The CDR3 spans 16 residues. Germline V gene lookup returns CDR1 SGHAT and CDR2 FQNNGV. CDR3 sequence reads: CASSLGSLGDTGELFF. The CDR3 DNA is TGTGCCAGCAGCTTAGGTTCGCTTGGGGACACCGGGGAGCTGTTTTTT.

The chain joins TRBV19 to TRBJ2-2, with 11 bases that match TRBD2. The CDR3 is 14 residues long. Germline V CDR1 and CDR2: LNHDA, SQIVND (reference sequence). V was clipped by 6 bases and J by 5 bases; unmatched bases: 2. The CDR3 protein is CASRLAGETGELFF. CDR3 DNA: TGTGCCAGTAGACTAGCGGGAGAGACCGGGGAGCTGTTTTTT.

The V call is TRBV18, the J call TRBJ2-4, with TRBD2 as a possible D gene (5 bases). The CDR3 is 20 residues long. Germline CDR1 and CDR2: KGHSH and LQKENI. Between the trimmed V and J ends, which lost 2 bases and 0 bases, there was a span of 23 bases. The CDR3 DNA is TGTGCCAGCTCACCATCTTCGGGATCTGTCCCAGAACTAGCCAAAAACATTCAGTACTTC. Translating gives CASSPSSGSVPELAKNIQYF.

V usage is TRBV27 and J usage is TRBJ1-2; 10 positions agree with TRBD1. The junction had 3 bases not matched to a gene; V was cut back by 6 bases and J by 2 bases. Germline V gene lookup returns CDR1 MNHEY and CDR2 SMNVEV (reference sequence). This CDR3 contains 14 residues. Here the CDR3 reads CASRKTGGNYGYTF. CDR3 sequence (DNA): TGTGCCAGCAGGAAGACAGGGGGCAACTATGGCTACACCTTC.

The rearrangement links TRBV5-4 to TRBJ1-2, with TRBD1 matching 9 bases. The CDR3 covers 16 residues. Germline CDR1 SGHNT, CDR2 YYREEE (reference sequence). Trimming removed 0 bases from V and 4 bases from J; junction bases left unmatched: 7. The CDR3 spells CASSLGGQGRTYGYTF. The CDR3 region has the DNA TGTGCCAGCAGCTTGGGCGGACAGGGGAGGACCTATGGCTACACCTTC.

The chain recombines TRBV29-1 with TRBJ1-5; 8 bases line up with TRBD1. Germline assignment: CDR1 SQVTM and CDR2 ANQGSEA. J was trimmed by 6 bases and V by 7 bases; bases with no gene match: 8. CDR3 length: 13 residues. The CDR3 DNA sequence: TGCAGCGCGTTACAGGGGGTGGGTCAGCCCCAGCATTTT. Translated, it gives CSALQGVGQPQHF.

The V and J genes are TRBV6-6 and TRBJ2-5; a possible D gene is TRBD1 (6 bases). This CDR3 has 15 residues. CDR1 and CDR2 (germline): MNHNY, SVGAGI (reference sequence). V was pared by 8 bases and J by 1 base, with 17 bases between. The chain's CDR3 is CASVQLTGRQETQYF. The CDR3 DNA follows: TGTGCCAGCGTACAGTTAACAGGGCGCCAAGAGACCCAGTACTTC.

The chain combines TRBV5-1 with TRBJ1-1, with D possibly TRBD1 on 6 matching bases. V was pared by 3 bases and J by 2 bases, with 14 bases between. Per germline, CDR1 SGHRS and CDR2 YFSETQ. The CDR3 runs 15 residues. The chain's CDR3 is CASSSTGGTNTEAFF. DNA for the CDR3: TGCGCCAGCAGCTCTACCGGGGGCACCAACACTGAAGCTTTCTTT.

Points on this clone: The sample has other DNA sequences that encode this CDR3 too. The CDR3 loop is CASRYSNQPQHF. Here the CDR3 DNA reads TGTGCCAGCAGATATAGCAATCAGCCCCAGCATTTT. The rearrangement links TRBV2 to TRBJ1-5, with D unresolved. The V gene's germline CDR1 is SNHLY and CDR2 FYNNEI. The CDR3 sequence is 12 residues long. V was cut by 6 bases and J by 0 bases, with 3 bases left in between.

J is TRBJ2-2 and V is TRBV5-1; no reliable D call. V was cut by 0 bases and J by 0 bases, with 9 bases left in between. Germline V gene sequence: CDR1 SGHRS, CDR2 YFSETQ. The CDR3 runs to 16 residues. CDR3 nucleotides: TGCGCCAGCAGCTTGGGGGTAGCAACGAACACCGGGGAGCTGTTTTTT. Protein: CASSLGVATNTGELFF.

The chain carries TRBV6-4 and TRBJ1-2; TRBD1 might be the D (6 bases). The CDR3 covers 16 residues. The germline V gene has CDR1 MRHNA and CDR2 SNTAGT. Trimming pared 0 bases from V and 1 base from J, leaving 12 bases between. CDR3 sequence (DNA): TGTGCCAGCAGTGACTCCAGGGACACGGTTAACTATGGCTACACCTTC. Translation: CASSDSRDTVNYGYTF.

The chain is built from TRBV5-1 and TRBJ2-1; D call uncertain. Germline-derived CDR1 and CDR2 are SGHRS and YFSETQ. The V and J ends lost 4 bases and 4 bases respectively, with 9 bases between them. The length of the CDR3 is 13 residues. The CDR3 DNA reads as TGCGCCAGCAGCATGACCGGGTACAATGAGCAGTTCTTC. As protein: CASSMTGYNEQFF. The variable domain in full, completed from reference TRBV5-1 and TRBJ2-1, reads KAGVTQTPRYLIKTRGQQVTLSCSPISGHRSVSWYQQTPGQGLQFLFEYFSETQRNKGNFPGRFSGRQFSNSRSEMNVSTLELGDSALYLCASSMTGYNEQFFGPGTRLTVL.

Comment on this clone: Other nucleotide sequences from this sample produce the same CDR3. As DNA, the CDR3 is TGTGCCAGCAGACTAGCGGGGGCAGAGACCCAGTACTTC. Translating it yields CASRLAGAETQYF. The chain combines TRBV2 with TRBJ2-5, with TRBD2 matching 11 bases. The V and J ends lost 6 bases and 4 bases, in that order; junction bases with no gene match: 1. Germline V CDR1 and CDR2: SNHLY, FYNNEI. The CDR3 has 13 residues.

The V gene is TRBV6-4, the J gene TRBJ1-5; the D gene is possibly TRBD1 (5 bases). Per germline, CDR1 MRHNA and CDR2 SNTAGT. There are 18 residues in the CDR3. V was trimmed by 0 bases and J by 6 bases, leaving 21 bases between them. In nucleotides, the CDR3 is TGTGCCAGCAGTGACTCGGGCAGGGAAAAGGCCAAGGGTCAGCCCCAGCATTTT. Its protein is CASSDSGREKAKGQPQHF.